This entry describes one T cell receptor (beta chain). The data originate from a study of blood T cell repertoires in COVID-19. About the study: From the United States, Italy and Spain came samples of acute and convalescent COVID-19. From T cells, B-cell-depleted T cells, or PBMCs came the material, which was cDNA or gDNA.

Original processing notes: Reference gene primer amplification yielded estimated nucleated cell counts. Only in-frame clones appear in the TCRdb table, and some are missing; sequencing was by immunoSEQ multiplex PCR. That table is the source of V, J and clone size, and D and trimming were worked out from the DNA. Of under 85,000 clones in the sample, about 86% were seen once. V lost 5 bases to trimming and J lost 4 bases; unmatched junction nucleotides: 9. CDR3 length: 15 amino acids. The germline CDR1 and CDR2 sequences are SGHTA and FQGNSA. This chain links TRBV7-2 with TRBJ2-3; 7 nucleotides agree with TRBD1. The sequenced material came from peripheral blood. The clonotype originates from a man of 80 years or more in a cohort sampled during active COVID-19. CDR3 in amino acids: CASSPADRVADTQYF. In DNA, the CDR3 is TGTGCCAGCAGCCCTGCCGACAGGGTGGCAGATACGCAGTATTTT.